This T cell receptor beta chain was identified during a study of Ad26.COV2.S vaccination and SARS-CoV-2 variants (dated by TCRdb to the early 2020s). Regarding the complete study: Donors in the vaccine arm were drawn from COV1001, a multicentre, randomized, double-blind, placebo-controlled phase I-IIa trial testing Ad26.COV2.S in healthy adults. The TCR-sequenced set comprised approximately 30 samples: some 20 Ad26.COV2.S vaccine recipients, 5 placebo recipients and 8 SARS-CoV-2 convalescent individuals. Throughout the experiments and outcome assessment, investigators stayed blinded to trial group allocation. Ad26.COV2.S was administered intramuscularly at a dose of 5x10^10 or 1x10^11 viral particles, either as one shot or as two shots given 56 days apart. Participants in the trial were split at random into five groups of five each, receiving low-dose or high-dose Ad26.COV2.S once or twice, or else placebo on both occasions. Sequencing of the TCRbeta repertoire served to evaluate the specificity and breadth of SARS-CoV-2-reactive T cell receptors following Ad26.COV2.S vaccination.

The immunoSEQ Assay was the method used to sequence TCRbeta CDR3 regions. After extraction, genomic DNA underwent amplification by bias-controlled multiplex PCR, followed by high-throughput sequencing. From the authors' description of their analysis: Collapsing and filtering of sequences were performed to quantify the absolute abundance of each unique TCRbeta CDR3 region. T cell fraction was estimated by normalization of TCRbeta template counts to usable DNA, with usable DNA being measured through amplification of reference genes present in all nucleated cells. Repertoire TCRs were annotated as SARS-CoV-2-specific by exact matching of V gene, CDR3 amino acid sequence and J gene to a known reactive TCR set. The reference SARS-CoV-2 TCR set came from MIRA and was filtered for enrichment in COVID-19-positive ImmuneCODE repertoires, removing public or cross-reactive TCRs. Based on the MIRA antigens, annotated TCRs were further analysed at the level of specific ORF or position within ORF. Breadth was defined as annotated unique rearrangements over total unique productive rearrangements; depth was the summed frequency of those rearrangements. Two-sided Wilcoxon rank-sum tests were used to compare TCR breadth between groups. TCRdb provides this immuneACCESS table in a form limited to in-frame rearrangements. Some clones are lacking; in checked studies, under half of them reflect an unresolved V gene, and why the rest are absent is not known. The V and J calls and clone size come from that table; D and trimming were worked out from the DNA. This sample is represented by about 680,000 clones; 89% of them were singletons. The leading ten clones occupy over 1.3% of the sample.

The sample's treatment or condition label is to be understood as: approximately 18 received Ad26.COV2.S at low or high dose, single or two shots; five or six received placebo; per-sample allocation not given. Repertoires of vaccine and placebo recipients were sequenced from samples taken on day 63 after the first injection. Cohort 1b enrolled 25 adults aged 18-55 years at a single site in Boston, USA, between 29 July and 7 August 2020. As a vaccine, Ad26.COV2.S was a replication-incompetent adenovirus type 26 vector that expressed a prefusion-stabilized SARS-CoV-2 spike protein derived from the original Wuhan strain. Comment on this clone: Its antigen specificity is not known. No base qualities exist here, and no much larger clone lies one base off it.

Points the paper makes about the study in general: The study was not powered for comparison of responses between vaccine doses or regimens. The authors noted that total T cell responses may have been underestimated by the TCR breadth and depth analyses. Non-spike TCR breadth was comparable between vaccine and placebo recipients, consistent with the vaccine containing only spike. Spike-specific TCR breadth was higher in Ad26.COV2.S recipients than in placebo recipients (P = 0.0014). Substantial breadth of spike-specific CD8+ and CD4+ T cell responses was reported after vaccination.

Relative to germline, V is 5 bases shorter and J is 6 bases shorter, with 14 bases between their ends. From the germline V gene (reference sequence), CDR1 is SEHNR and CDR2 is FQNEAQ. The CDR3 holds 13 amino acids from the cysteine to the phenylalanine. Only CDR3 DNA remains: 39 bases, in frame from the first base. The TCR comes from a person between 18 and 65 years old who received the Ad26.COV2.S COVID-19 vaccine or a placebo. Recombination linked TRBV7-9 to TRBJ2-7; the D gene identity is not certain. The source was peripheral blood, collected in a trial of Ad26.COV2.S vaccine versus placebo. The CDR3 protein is CASSPAPVVEQYF. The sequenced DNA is TGTGCCAGCAGCCCCGCCCCCGTCGTCGAGCAGTACTTC.